A selection of T cell receptor beta chains follows, all from one sample in a study of T cells after posttransplantation cyclophosphamide. Generated by immunoSEQ multiplex PCR, the TCRdb table keeps only in-frame clones and is missing some. Recorded here are tens of thousands of clones, none singletons. Sequenced here: PBMCs, sampled after allogeneic stem cell transplant with posttransplant cyclophosphamide. The receptors come from a male patient aged 18 to 29 who received an allogeneic stem cell transplant from a related donor, was CMV-positive, and had no GVHD. Some of the T cells might come from the graft donor. Both conserved end residues are part of each CDR3. Fields, in order: V gene, J gene, clone size, D gene, CDR3 DNA, CDR3 protein. A D gene is named only where the DNA matches it firmly. Clone sizes are given selectively: once, few, many, or a class where the clone is expanded.

v_gene: TRBV7-9; j_gene: TRBJ2-7; abundance: many; d_gene: NA; CDR3nt: TGTGCCAGCAGCCTCGCGAGTGGCGAGCAGTACTTC; CDR3aa: CASSLASGEQYF
v_gene: TRBV27; j_gene: TRBJ1-2; abundance: many; d_gene: NA; CDR3nt: TGTGCCAGCAGTTTATCGGGGGGTTCCTATGGCTACACCTTC; CDR3aa: CASSLSGGSYGYTF
v_gene: TRBV2; j_gene: TRBJ2-3; abundance: many; d_gene: TRBD2; CDR3nt: TGTGCCAGCAGTTTAGCGGGAGCGGTGACAGATACGCAGTATTTT; CDR3aa: CASSLAGAVTDTQYF
v_gene: TRBV5-4; j_gene: TRBJ2-5; abundance: many; d_gene: NA; CDR3nt: TGTGCCAGCAGCTTCGGAGGTACGCAAGAGACCCAGTACTTC; CDR3aa: CASSFGGTQETQYF
v_gene: TRBV9; j_gene: TRBJ2-7; abundance: NA; d_gene: TRBD1; CDR3nt: TGTGCCAGCGGCACCGGGACAGGGGCGGCTTACTACGAGCAGTACTTC; CDR3aa: CASGTGTGAAYYEQYF
v_gene: TRBV19; j_gene: TRBJ2-2; abundance: many; d_gene: NA; CDR3nt: TGTGCCAGTAGTTTTAGCGGAAGCGGGGAGCTGTTTTTT; CDR3aa: CASSFSGSGELFF
v_gene: TRBV5-5; j_gene: TRBJ2-1; abundance: many; d_gene: TRBD1; CDR3nt: TGTGCCAGCAGCCATGAAGTGGACAGGGGGCATGAGCAGTTCTTC; CDR3aa: CASSHEVDRGHEQFF
v_gene: TRBV11-2; j_gene: TRBJ2-7; abundance: many; d_gene: TRBD2; CDR3nt: TGTGCCAGCAGCTTAGGTCTTCTGGGACTAGCGGGGTATTGGGACGAGCAGTACTTC; CDR3aa: CASSLGLLGLAGYWDEQYF
v_gene: TRBV2; j_gene: TRBJ2-3; abundance: many; d_gene: TRBD1; CDR3nt: TGTGCCAGCACCGGACAGGGGGTGGCGGATACGCAGTATTTT; CDR3aa: CASTGQGVADTQYF
v_gene: TRBV18; j_gene: TRBJ2-1; abundance: many; d_gene: TRBD1; CDR3nt: TGTGCCAGCTCACCCTCCAGGACTGAGGACAGGGCACAGTTCTTC; CDR3aa: CASSPSRTEDRAQFF
v_gene: TRBV6-1; j_gene: TRBJ2-2; abundance: many; d_gene: TRBD2; CDR3nt: TGTGCCAGCAGTGTAAGCGGGGGATATACCGGGGAGCTGTTTTTT; CDR3aa: CASSVSGGYTGELFF
v_gene: TRBV11-2; j_gene: TRBJ2-3; abundance: many; d_gene: NA; CDR3nt: TGTGCCAGCAGCTTAGGAAACAGTCGCACAGATACGCAGTATTTT; CDR3aa: CASSLGNSRTDTQYF
v_gene: TRBV18; j_gene: TRBJ1-4; abundance: many; d_gene: TRBD1; CDR3nt: TGTGCCAGCTCACCTAGGACAGGCCACAATGAAAAACTGTTTTTT; CDR3aa: CASSPRTGHNEKLFF
v_gene: TRBV6-6; j_gene: TRBJ2-2; abundance: many; d_gene: NA; CDR3nt: TGTGCCAGCAGCGAGTGGGAGGCTAGCACCGGGGAGCTGTTTTTT; CDR3aa: CASSEWEASTGELFF
v_gene: TRBV7-9; j_gene: TRBJ2-3; abundance: many; d_gene: TRBD1; CDR3nt: TGTGCCAGCAGCCCGAGGGACAGTGAGTTCCCAGATACGCAGTATTTT; CDR3aa: CASSPRDSEFPDTQYF
v_gene: TRBV15; j_gene: TRBJ2-1; abundance: many; d_gene: TRBD2; CDR3nt: TGTGCCACCAGCAGACCTGGACTAGCATCGACCAATGAGCAGTTCTTC; CDR3aa: CATSRPGLASTNEQFF
v_gene: TRBV28; j_gene: TRBJ2-5; abundance: many; d_gene: NA; CDR3nt: TGTGCCAGCACCTCGGGTTGGAGGCAAGAGACCCAGTACTTC; CDR3aa: CASTSGWRQETQYF
v_gene: TRBV7-6; j_gene: TRBJ1-1; abundance: many; d_gene: TRBD1; CDR3nt: TGTGCCAGCAGCTTACCAGGGGGCGTTGAAGCTTTCTTT; CDR3aa: CASSLPGGVEAFF
v_gene: TRBV6-1; j_gene: TRBJ2-3; abundance: many; d_gene: NA; CDR3nt: TGTGCCAGCAGCGAGACAGGACACGGCACAGATACGCAGTATTTT; CDR3aa: CASSETGHGTDTQYF
v_gene: TRBV11-2; j_gene: TRBJ2-7; abundance: many; d_gene: TRBD2; CDR3nt: TGTGCCAGCAGCTTGGCAGCGGGATCCGAGCAGTACTTC; CDR3aa: CASSLAAGSEQYF
v_gene: TRBV28; j_gene: TRBJ1-2; abundance: NA; d_gene: NA; CDR3nt: TGTGCCAGCAGTGTGCCCGGGGTATGGTATGGCTACACCTTC; CDR3aa: CASSVPGVWYGYTF
v_gene: TRBV19; j_gene: TRBJ1-2; abundance: many; d_gene: TRBD1; CDR3nt: TGTGCCAGTAGGACAGGGGCCGCCCCGGGCTACACCTTC; CDR3aa: CASRTGAAPGYTF
v_gene: TRBV27; j_gene: TRBJ2-1; abundance: many; d_gene: NA; CDR3nt: TGTGCCAGCAGCCAACGATCAGGGGCCCTCTCCTACAATGAGCAGTTCTTC; CDR3aa: CASSQRSGALSYNEQFF
v_gene: TRBV21-1; j_gene: TRBJ1-4; abundance: many; d_gene: NA; CDR3nt: TGTGCCATAGTAGACCCATATGGACACCTATTGAGTGAAAAACTGTTTTTT; CDR3aa: CAIVDPYGHLLSEKLFF
v_gene: TRBV4-1; j_gene: TRBJ2-5; abundance: many; d_gene: NA; CDR3nt: TGCGCCAGCAGCCAATCAGGCCTTGAGACCCAGTACTTC; CDR3aa: CASSQSGLETQYF
v_gene: TRBV4-1; j_gene: TRBJ2-3; abundance: many; d_gene: NA; CDR3nt: TGCGCCAGCAGCCCCAATTCAGGGGTCCCTAGCACAGATACGCAGTATTTT; CDR3aa: CASSPNSGVPSTDTQYF
v_gene: TRBV10-1; j_gene: TRBJ1-1; abundance: many; d_gene: NA; CDR3nt: TGCGCCAGCAGTGATGGGAGAAAAGCTTTCTTT; CDR3aa: CASSDGRKAFF
v_gene: TRBV6-6; j_gene: TRBJ2-7; abundance: few; d_gene: NA; CDR3nt: TGTGCCGGAGGCTACGAGCAGTACTTC; CDR3aa: CAGGYEQYF
v_gene: TRBV6-5; j_gene: TRBJ2-3; abundance: many; d_gene: NA; CDR3nt: TGTGCCAGCAGTCCCCCGGCTAGGGGAGATACGCAGTATTTT; CDR3aa: CASSPPARGDTQYF
v_gene: TRBV18; j_gene: TRBJ2-1; abundance: few; d_gene: TRBD1; CDR3nt: TGTGCCAGCTCTCCCGGACAGGGTCAGATAAATGAGCAGTTCTTC; CDR3aa: CASSPGQGQINEQFF
v_gene: TRBV7-6; j_gene: TRBJ2-5; abundance: many; d_gene: NA; CDR3nt: TGTGCCAGCAGCTTAGCGCAGAGAGGGACCCAGTACTTC; CDR3aa: CASSLAQRGTQYF
v_gene: TRBV19; j_gene: TRBJ2-7; abundance: many; d_gene: TRBD2; CDR3nt: TGTGCCAGTAGCATAGCGGGAGGGCCTGACGAGCAGTACTTC; CDR3aa: CASSIAGGPDEQYF
v_gene: TRBV30; j_gene: TRBJ1-1; abundance: many; d_gene: TRBD1; CDR3nt: TGTGCCTGGAGGGGGGACAGATTGAACACTGAAGCTTTCTTT; CDR3aa: CAWRGDRLNTEAFF
v_gene: TRBV4-3; j_gene: TRBJ2-1; abundance: many; d_gene: TRBD2; CDR3nt: TGCGCCAGCAGCCGAGCCGGGACTAGCGGGAGTAGCAATGAGCAGTTCTTC; CDR3aa: CASSRAGTSGSSNEQFF
v_gene: TRBV9; j_gene: TRBJ1-2; abundance: many; d_gene: NA; CDR3nt: TGTGCCAGCAGCCCTCGAATTTCGGATGGCTACACCTTC; CDR3aa: CASSPRISDGYTF
v_gene: TRBV6-1; j_gene: TRBJ2-2; abundance: many; d_gene: NA; CDR3nt: TGTGCCAGCAGTGAGAGTCATACGAACACCGGGGAGCTGTTTTTT; CDR3aa: CASSESHTNTGELFF
v_gene: TRBV5-8; j_gene: TRBJ2-1; abundance: many; d_gene: TRBD2; CDR3nt: TGTGCCAGCAGCTGGACTAGCGGGAGTCTTGCTTTCTCCTACAATGAGCAGTTCTTC; CDR3aa: CASSWTSGSLAFSYNEQFF
v_gene: TRBV28; j_gene: TRBJ1-6; abundance: few; d_gene: TRBD1; CDR3nt: TGTGCCAGCATACAGGGGGGCCGGGCACCCCTCCACTTT; CDR3aa: CASIQGGRAPLHF
v_gene: TRBV10-3; j_gene: TRBJ1-1; abundance: many; d_gene: NA; CDR3nt: TGTGCCATCAGTGACAGGTTCTTTCAGAACACTGAAGCTTTCTTT; CDR3aa: CAISDRFFQNTEAFF
v_gene: TRBV9; j_gene: TRBJ2-3; abundance: few; d_gene: TRBD2; CDR3nt: TGTGCCAGCAGCGGAACTAGCGGGGGGGCGTGGTCATATACGCAGTATTTT; CDR3aa: CASSGTSGGAWSYTQYF
v_gene: TRBV14; j_gene: TRBJ2-7; abundance: many; d_gene: TRBD1; CDR3nt: TGTGCCAGCAGCCGAGCAGGGGGCAAGTCCTACGAGCAGTACTTC; CDR3aa: CASSRAGGKSYEQYF
v_gene: TRBV11-2; j_gene: TRBJ1-2; abundance: many; d_gene: NA; CDR3nt: TGTGCCAGCAGCTTAACAGGGTCGTACTATGGCTACACCTTC; CDR3aa: CASSLTGSYYGYTF
v_gene: TRBV28; j_gene: TRBJ2-4; abundance: many; d_gene: TRBD1; CDR3nt: TGTGCCAGCAGCCTTGGGACAGGGAGAGGCAAAAACATTCAGTACTTC; CDR3aa: CASSLGTGRGKNIQYF
v_gene: TRBV12-5; j_gene: TRBJ1-2; abundance: many; d_gene: TRBD1; CDR3nt: TGTGCTAGTGGACCGGACAGGGCTAACTATGGCTACACCTTC; CDR3aa: CASGPDRANYGYTF
v_gene: TRBV4-1; j_gene: TRBJ2-7; abundance: NA; d_gene: TRBD1; CDR3nt: TGCGCCAGCAGCCAAGGACAGGGAACCTACGAGCAGTACTTC; CDR3aa: CASSQGQGTYEQYF
v_gene: TRBV19; j_gene: TRBJ2-7; abundance: many; d_gene: TRBD1; CDR3nt: TGTGCCAGTAGTTTCGGGACAGGGGGCTACGAGCAGTACTTC; CDR3aa: CASSFGTGGYEQYF
v_gene: TRBV19; j_gene: TRBJ2-1; abundance: many; d_gene: TRBD1; CDR3nt: TGTGCCAGTAGTACAGATGGGACAGGAGTGACCTACAATGAGCAGTTCTTC; CDR3aa: CASSTDGTGVTYNEQFF
v_gene: TRBV5-6; j_gene: TRBJ2-7; abundance: many; d_gene: TRBD1; CDR3nt: TGTGCCAGCAGCCCGGGACAGAAAAGCTCCTACGAGCAGTACTTC; CDR3aa: CASSPGQKSSYEQYF
v_gene: TRBV13; j_gene: TRBJ2-7; abundance: many; d_gene: NA; CDR3nt: TGTGCCAGCAGCCAGACGGCGGCTGTCCAGTACTTC; CDR3aa: CASSQTAAVQYF
v_gene: TRBV6-1; j_gene: TRBJ1-5; abundance: many; d_gene: NA; CDR3nt: TGTGCCACGAACAGGGTTCTGGTGGATCAGCCCCAGCATTTT; CDR3aa: CATNRVLVDQPQHF
v_gene: TRBV27; j_gene: TRBJ2-7; abundance: many; d_gene: NA; CDR3nt: TGTGCCAGCACCCCAACCAGGGGATCCTACGAGCAGTACTTC; CDR3aa: CASTPTRGSYEQYF
v_gene: TRBV27; j_gene: TRBJ2-7; abundance: many; d_gene: NA; CDR3nt: TGTGCCAGTCGGGGAGTTGGATCCTACGAGCAGTACTTC; CDR3aa: CASRGVGSYEQYF
v_gene: TRBV30; j_gene: TRBJ1-2; abundance: few; d_gene: TRBD1; CDR3nt: TGTGCCTGGAGGAATACAGGGGGAAGAGGCTACACCTTC; CDR3aa: CAWRNTGGRGYTF